This T cell receptor beta chain derives from a study of response to subunit inactivated influenza vaccine. This clonotype was seen ten or more times. CDR1 and CDR2 from the germline V gene are MNHEY and SVGEGT. V dropped 8 bases and J dropped 6 bases, with 13 bases sitting between them. This CDR3 is 12 amino acids long. In TCRdb, the RT-PCR reads were re-called with MiXCR into one record per CDR3 protein. The sample holds around 200,000 distinct CDR3 sequences, approximately 9.2% seen once. The material sequenced was non-naive T cells sorted from PBMCs, taken on the day of vaccination. This chain uses TRBV6-2 or TRBV6-3 with TRBJ1-2, with D maybe TRBD1 (6 bases). The source is a man aged 50 or older who received an inactivated influenza vaccine. The CDR3 here is CASSDRTDGYTF. For the CDR3, the DNA is TGTGCCAGCTCTGACAGGACCGATGGCTACACCTTC.